These 22 T cell receptor beta chains were all obtained from the same sample, sequenced in a study of metastatic and nonmetastatic thyroid tumors. Treatment of any kind had been given to no patient before thyroid surgery. From the PCR reads, TCRdb re-called clones with MiXCR. The sample lists tens of thousands of clones; under 20% were seen once. Input material: blood. The receptors stem from a female donor with papillary thyroid cancer or a benign thyroid nodule (not recorded which). Some clones in this sample may be carry-over from other donors' samples.

This clone has a handful of counts. This chain joins TRBV20-1 and TRBJ2-3; D may be TRBD1 (6 bases). V lost 5 bases and J lost 3, with 15 bases in between. The germline V gene has CDR1 DFQATT and CDR2 SNEGSKA (reference sequence). CDR3 size: 14 residues. Written as DNA, the CDR3 is TGCAGTGCTGGGACACTTGATACAACAGATACGCAGTATTTT. Translating it yields CSAGTLDTTDTQYF.

There are a few counts of this clone. The chain links TRBV7-8 to TRBJ2-7, with D perhaps assigned TRBD1 or TRBD2 (5 bases each). The CDR3 consists of 12 residues. Germline lookup yields CDR1 SGHVS and CDR2 FQNEAQ. V dropped 5 bases and J dropped 8 bases, with 13 bases sitting between them. CDR3 sequence: CASSRPEGQQYF. Written as DNA, the CDR3 is TGTGCCAGCAGCCGCCCCGAGGGACAGCAGTACTTC.

In its sample, this clone was seen many times. The CDR3 here is CAWRGQGSYGYTF. Here the CDR3 DNA reads TGTGCCTGGAGGGGACAGGGGAGCTATGGCTACACCTTC. This sequence joins TRBV30 and TRBJ1-2; 10 bases map to TRBD1. CDR1 and CDR2 from the germline V gene are GTSNPN and SVGIG (reference sequence). This CDR3 spans 13 amino acids. V dropped 3 bases and J dropped 4; count of bases not matched to a gene: 2. Filled out from reference TRBV30 and TRBJ1-2, the complete variable domain reads SQTIHQWPATLVQPVGSPLSLECTVEGTSNPNLYWYRQAAGRGLQLLFYSVGIGQISSEVPQNLSASRPQDRQFILSSKKLLLSDSGFYLCAWRGQGSYGYTFGSGTRLTVV.

This clone was observed at least ten times. The chain uses TRBV11-2 and TRBJ1-5; D remains unclear. CDR3 length: 13 residues. Trimming took off 2 bases at V and 4 bases at J, with 6 bases between the two ends. The germline gives CDR1 SGHAT, CDR2 FQNNGV. The CDR3 nucleotides are TGTGCCAGCAGCTTACTCAGGAATCAGCCCCAGCATTTT. This translates into CASSLLRNQPQHF.

This clone was counted between two and nine times. CDR3: CASSLVPEKLFF. The CDR3 coding sequence is TGCGCCAGCAGCTTGGTCCCAGAAAAACTGTTTTTT. V usage is TRBV5-1 and J usage is TRBJ1-4, with no clear D. Deletions cut 0 bases from V and 8 bases from J, with 5 bases between. The CDR3 extends over 12 amino acids. Germline assignment: CDR1 SGHRS and CDR2 YFSETQ.

This clone was observed many times. V gene TRBV19 combines with J gene TRBJ1-4; 9 nucleotides match TRBD1. The trim removed 5 bases at V and 5 bases at J, leaving 3 bases unmatched. The CDR3 loop spans 14 amino acids. Germline lookup yields CDR1 LNHDA and CDR2 SQIVND (reference sequence). The CDR3, as DNA: TGTGCCAGTAGTTATGGACAGGGGAATGAAAAACTGTTTTTT. Encoded protein: CASSYGQGNEKLFF.

This clone has a count of ten or more. This chain uses TRBV3-1 with TRBJ2-2; 8 bases fit TRBD2. V shed 6 bases, J shed 4 bases, and the junction held 10 bases outside the gene matches. CDR1 and CDR2 (germline): LGHDT, YNNKEL (reference sequence). CDR3 length: 16 residues. The CDR3 spells CASSPGYAGGTGELFF. The CDR3 DNA reads as TGTGCCAGCAGTCCTGGTTATGCGGGGGGCACCGGGGAGCTGTTTTTT.

Comment on this clone: The junction departs from the called germline gene at one end, perhaps through a read error. The chain uses TRBV12-3 or TRBV12-4 and TRBJ2-3; tentative D call: TRBD1 (6 bases). The CDR3 contains 17 residues. The CDR3 region has the DNA TGTTCCAGCAGTTCCACAGGGTACTATCAGATCACAGATACGCAGTATTTT. Translating gives CSSSSTGYYQITDTQYF.

The rearrangement uses TRBV5-1 and TRBJ2-7, with D maybe TRBD2 (5 bases). The CDR3 length is 12 residues. V lost 3 bases and J 7 bases, leaving 11 bases between the germline ends. Germline CDR1 reads SGHRS; CDR2 reads YFSETQ. This CDR3 is CASSSGTGEQYF. CDR3 in DNA: TGCGCCAGCAGCTCCGGAACGGGGGAGCAGTACTTC.

This chain joins TRBV5-8 and TRBJ1-3; no definite D call. Germline CDR1 SGHTS, CDR2 YDEGEE. The CDR3 is 14 amino acids. Trimming took off 4 bases at V and 0 bases at J, with 8 bases between the two ends. Here the CDR3 reads CASSVPFSGNTIYF. The CDR3 DNA sequence: TGTGCCAGCAGCGTCCCCTTCTCTGGAAACACCATATATTTT.

This clone is medium-sized (0.01 to 0.1%) in the sample. The chain employs TRBV6-1 and TRBJ2-7, with D maybe TRBD1 (5 bases). This CDR3 spans 14 amino acids. Per germline, CDR1 MNHNS and CDR2 SASEGT. The ends were cut back, 10 bases at V and 2 bases at J, with 18 bases in the middle. In DNA, the CDR3 is TGTGCCACCCGACATAGACAGAAGACCTACGAGCAGTACTTC. Translated, it gives CATRHRQKTYEQYF.

This clone was recorded many times. As DNA, the CDR3 is TGTGCCAGCAGTTATCGGGGACAGGGGATGAACACTGAAGCTTTCTTT. Translating it yields CASSYRGQGMNTEAFF. This rearrangement joins TRBV6-5 to TRBJ1-1; TRBD1 aligns across 10 bases. The germline gives CDR1 MNHEY, CDR2 SVGAGI. The V gene end was trimmed by 3 bases and the J gene end by 0 bases; junction bases not matched to a gene: 4. The CDR3 length is 16 residues.

The chain couples TRBV5-5 to TRBJ2-7; D gene uncertain. This CDR3 has 15 residues. Germline loops: CDR1 SGHKS, CDR2 YYEKEE (reference sequence). The V gene lost 4 bases and the J gene lost 5 bases, with 19 bases spanning the gap. The DNA of the CDR3 is TGTGCCAGCAGCCCTGCGCCCAGTTTAGGCGACGAGCAGTACTTC. Protein product: CASSPAPSLGDEQYF. Complete variable domain (other parts from reference TRBV5-5 and TRBJ2-7): DAGVTQSPTHLIKTRGQQVTLRCSPISGHKSVSWYQQVLGQGPQFIFQYYEKEERGRGNFPDRFSARQFPNYSSELNVNALLLGDSALYLCASSPAPSLGDEQYFGPGTRLTVT.

The sample holds many counts of this clone. The gene calls are TRBV19 and TRBJ2-7; TRBD1 agrees at 9 bases. From germline, CDR1 is LNHDA and CDR2 SQIVND (reference sequence). V trimming: 6 bases; J trimming: 9 bases; junction bases outside the gene matches: 9. The CDR3 covers 13 residues. This CDR3 is CASSSTDRGMQYF. CDR3 sequence (DNA): TGTGCCAGTAGCAGCACAGACAGGGGGATGCAGTACTTC.

This clone came up a few times. This chain connects TRBV6-1 to TRBJ1-1; no definite D call. The CDR3 extends over 15 amino acids. The V end was cut by 5 bases, the J end by 1 base, with 14 bases between. Germline V gene sequence: CDR1 MNHNS, CDR2 SASEGT. The CDR3 bases are TGTGCCAGCAGTCCGACACCCGTAGGGAACACTGAAGCTTTCTTT. This translates into CASSPTPVGNTEAFF.

This clone came up many times. The chain carries TRBV20-1 and TRBJ1-1, with D unresolved. Germline assignment: CDR1 DFQATT and CDR2 SNEGSKA (reference sequence). This CDR3 comprises 12 residues. Deletions cut 3 bases from V and 3 bases from J, with 8 bases between. Here the CDR3 DNA reads TGCAGTGCTAGGGTCGGGGACACTGAAGCTTTCTTT. Translation: CSARVGDTEAFF.

This clone is a singleton in its sample. V usage is TRBV20-1 and J usage is TRBJ2-7, with TRBD1 matching over 11 bases. The CDR3 length is 14 residues. The V gene end was trimmed by 5 bases and the J gene end by 3 bases; junction bases not matched to a gene: 6. CDR1 and CDR2 from the germline V gene are DFQATT and SNEGSKA (reference sequence). The CDR3 DNA reads TGCAGTGCTCCGGACAGGGGGCCCCTCTACGAGCAGTACTTC. Its protein product is CSAPDRGPLYEQYF.

This clone showed up many times. CDR3 nucleotide sequence: TGTGCCAGCAGCAGACAGGAGAACACTGAAGCTTTCTTT. Encoded protein: CASSRQENTEAFF. The J gene is TRBJ1-1, the V gene TRBV27; the D gene is possibly TRBD1 (6 bases). This CDR3 has 13 amino acids. Trimming shortened V by 6 bases and J by 1 base, and 9 bases separated the two germline ends. CDR1 MNHEY and CDR2 SMNVEV come from the germline V gene (reference sequence).

This clone has a count of ten or more. The chain links TRBV4-1 to TRBJ1-5; no clear D. V was pared by 5 bases and J by 3 bases, with 17 bases between. CDR1 and CDR2 (germline): MGHRA, YSYEKL. This CDR3 has 16 amino acids. In nucleotides, the CDR3 is TGCGCCAGCAGCGCCACACTCATTGGGGTCAATCAGCCCCAGCATTTT. Translation: CASSATLIGVNQPQHF.

Ten or more counts support this clone. The V and J genes are TRBV4-1 and TRBJ2-7, with 10 bases fitting TRBD2. This CDR3 is 15 amino acids long. The junction had 4 bases not matched to a gene; V was cut back by 1 base and J by 4 bases. Germline V CDR1 and CDR2: MGHRA, YSYEKL. The CDR3 region is CASSQGLAGEYEQYF. The CDR3 nucleotides read TGCGCCAGCAGCCAAGGGCTAGCGGGAGAGTACGAGCAGTACTTC.

This chain uses TRBV28 with TRBJ1-6; 7 positions match TRBD1. The CDR3 is 24 residues long. V shed 3 bases and J 0 bases; nucleotides not matched to a gene: 26. Germline values: CDR1 MDHEN, CDR2 SYDVKM. The CDR3: CASSFWDGTAVHQGQSSYNSPLHF. CDR3 DNA: TGTGCCAGCAGTTTTTGGGACGGGACAGCTGTCCACCAGGGCCAGAGCTCCTATAATTCACCCCTCCACTTT. Using reference TRBV28 and TRBJ1-6 for the parts outside the CDR3, the full variable domain is DVKVTQSSRYLVKRTGEKVFLECVQDMDHENMFWYRQDPGLGLRLIYFSYDVKMKEKGDIPEGYSVSREKKERFSLILESASTNQTSMYLCASSFWDGTAVHQGQSSYNSPLHFGNGTRLTVT.

This clone has only a few counts. A much more abundant neighbour one base away suggests this may be a read error. Other DNA sequences from this sample encode an identical CDR3 as well. The rearrangement joins TRBV2 to TRBJ1-1; a weak D match, TRBD1 (6 bases). Between the trimmed V and J ends, which lost 9 bases and 4 bases, there was a span of 15 bases. The CDR3 consists of 13 residues. The germline V gene encodes CDR1 SNHLY and CDR2 FYNNEI. The CDR3 sequence: CASSQGGSTEAFF. Written as DNA, the CDR3 is TGTGCCAGTAGCCAAGGGGGAAGCACTGAAGCTTTCTTT.